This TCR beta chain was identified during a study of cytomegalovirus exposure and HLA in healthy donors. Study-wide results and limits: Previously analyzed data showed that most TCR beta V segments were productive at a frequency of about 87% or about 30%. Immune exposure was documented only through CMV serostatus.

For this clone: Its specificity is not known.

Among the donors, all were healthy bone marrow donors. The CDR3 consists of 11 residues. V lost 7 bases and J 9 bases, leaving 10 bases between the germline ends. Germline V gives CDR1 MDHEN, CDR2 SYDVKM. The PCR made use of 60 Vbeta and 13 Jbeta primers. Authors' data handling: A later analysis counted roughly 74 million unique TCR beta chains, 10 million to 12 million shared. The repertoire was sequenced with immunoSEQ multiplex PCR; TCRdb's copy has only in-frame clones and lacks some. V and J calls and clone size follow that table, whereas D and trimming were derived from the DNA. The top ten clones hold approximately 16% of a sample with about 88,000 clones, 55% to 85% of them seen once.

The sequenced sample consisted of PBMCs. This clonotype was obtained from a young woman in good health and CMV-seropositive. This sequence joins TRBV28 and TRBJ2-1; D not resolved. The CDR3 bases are TGTGCCAGCATTAGCATCGGTGAGCAGTTCTTC. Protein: CASISIGEQFF.